This TCR beta chain was sequenced during a study of T cell changes during pregnancy in multiple sclerosis. V lost 2 bases to trimming and J lost 3 bases; unmatched junction nucleotides: 2. CDR1 is SQVTM and CDR2 is ANQGSEA in the germline V gene. This CDR3 is built from 14 residues. TCRdb keeps only in-frame clones here, not all; method: immunoSEQ multiplex PCR. This table holds roughly 79,000 clones, under 95% found once. V and J are TRBV29-1 and TRBJ2-3; TRBD2 agrees at 10 bases. This clonotype was obtained from a female donor with multiple sclerosis, enrolled in a pregnancy study. Sample: CD4+ T cells from peripheral blood mononuclear cells, taken before pregnancy. CDR3 DNA sequence: TGCAGCGTTGAACTAGCGGGGGTAACAGATACGCAGTATTTT. The encoded protein is CSVELAGVTDTQYF.